Below, 18 T cell receptor beta chains from the same sample are listed, as sequenced in a study of blood T cell repertoires in COVID-19. Sequencing was performed with immunoSEQ multiplex PCR; in TCRdb, only in-frame clones are kept and a portion is missing. The sample gives some 150,000 clones, about 85% of which show up once; 1.5% to 2% is in the top ten. Source material: peripheral blood. The receptor set was obtained from a human donor in a cohort sampled during active COVID-19.

This chain connects TRBV18 to TRBJ1-1; possibly TRBD1 for D (5 bases). V was clipped by 9 bases and J by 4 bases, with 24 bases between them. Germline CDR1 KGHSH, CDR2 LQKENI. The CDR3 runs 16 residues. CDR3 residues: CASALFPQGSGTEAFF. CDR3 sequence (DNA): TGTGCCAGTGCGCTTTTTCCCCAGGGCTCGGGCACTGAAGCTTTCTTT.

The chain combines TRBV28 with TRBJ2-5, with D perhaps TRBD2 (5 bases). Germline lookup yields CDR1 MDHEN and CDR2 SYDVKM. V dropped 2 bases and J dropped 0 bases, with 10 bases sitting between them. The CDR3 has 15 residues. CDR3 amino acids: CASSLGGGYQETQYF. As DNA, the CDR3 is TGTGCCAGCAGTTTAGGAGGCGGGTACCAAGAGACCCAGTACTTC. The full variable domain, completed using reference TRBV28 and TRBJ2-5, is DVKVTQSSRYLVKRTGEKVFLECVQDMDHENMFWYRQDPGLGLRLIYFSYDVKMKEKGDIPEGYSVSREKKERFSLILESASTNQTSMYLCASSLGGGYQETQYFGPGTRLLVL.

This clone came up a few times. The genes are TRBV6-5 and TRBJ2-7, with TRBD2 matching over 8 bases. There are 14 residues in the CDR3. The V segment lost 3 bases and the J segment 6 bases; nucleotides outside the gene matches: 7. Germline CDR1 reads MNHEY; CDR2 reads SVGAGI. The CDR3 loop reads CASSYGTSDLEQYF. CDR3 nucleotide sequence: TGTGCCAGCAGTTATGGGACTAGTGATCTCGAGCAGTACTTC.

The rearrangement uses TRBV6-5 and TRBJ2-3; the D is unclear. Between the trimmed V and J ends, which lost 5 bases and 0 bases, there was a span of 12 bases. The CDR3 spans 15 residues. Germline values: CDR1 MNHEY, CDR2 SVGAGI. CDR3 nucleotide sequence: TGTGCCAGCAGTCACGCGGCGGTTAGCACAGATACGCAGTATTTT. It encodes CASSHAAVSTDTQYF.

The rearrangement links TRBV6-5 to TRBJ1-3; 8 nucleotides align to TRBD1. V was clipped by 6 bases and J by 7 bases; unmatched bases: 8. Germline V CDR1 and CDR2: MNHEY, SVGAGI. The length of the CDR3 is 14 residues. The CDR3 nucleotides are TGTGCCAGCAGCACCGGGACAGGAGGGAACACCATATATTTT. Amino acid sequence: CASSTGTGGNTIYF.

The V and J genes are TRBV10-1 and TRBJ2-1, with 8 positions matching TRBD2. The CDR3 runs to 16 residues. Losses at the gene ends were 6 bases for V and 4 bases for J; bases not matched to a gene: 11. CDR1 WNHNN and CDR2 SYGVQD come from the germline V gene (reference sequence). Written as DNA, the CDR3 is TGCGCCAGCAGGCTAGGTGTTACTAGCGGATACAATGAGCAGTTCTTC. Translated: CASRLGVTSGYNEQFF.

The gene calls are TRBV7-8 and TRBJ2-1, with D perhaps TRBD1 (5 bases). Per the germline V gene, CDR1 is SGHVS and CDR2 is FQNEAQ. The CDR3 sequence is 15 residues long. V lost 1 base to trimming and J lost 8 bases, with 15 bases between them. The CDR3 DNA reads as TGTGCCAGCAGCTTAGAAGGGGTTGGAATATATGAGCAGTTCTTC. Translating gives CASSLEGVGIYEQFF.

The gene calls are TRBV28 and TRBJ2-5, with 12 bases fitting TRBD2. J lost 4 bases, V lost 7 bases, and 7 bases had no gene match. The CDR3 contains 15 residues. Germline CDR1 reads MDHEN; CDR2 reads SYDVKM. The CDR3 DNA reads TGTGCCAGCACCATGGGGGGACTAGCGGGAGAGACCCAGTACTTC. Encoded protein: CASTMGGLAGETQYF.

The gene calls are TRBV30 and TRBJ2-6; possibly TRBD2 for D (6 bases). CDR3 size: 16 residues. Germline assignment: CDR1 GTSNPN and CDR2 SVGIG (reference sequence). The V end was cut by 1 base, the J end by 2 bases, with 12 bases between. CDR3 sequence: CAWSGGVGAGANVLTF. In DNA form, the CDR3 reads TGTGCCTGGAGTGGGGGGGTAGGAGCTGGGGCCAACGTCCTGACTTTC.

The rearrangement links TRBV6-2 or TRBV6-3 to TRBJ2-7; D perhaps matches TRBD1 (5 bases). There are 15 residues in the CDR3. Germline lookup yields CDR1 MNHEY and CDR2 SVGEGT. V gave up 0 bases and J gave up 2 bases, with 11 bases separating them. CDR3 bases: TGTGCCAGCAGTTACTCGAAGGGCAGGGCCTACGAGCAGTACTTC. It specifies CASSYSKGRAYEQYF.

The chain joins TRBV7-9 to TRBJ1-4; 10 nucleotides align to TRBD1. Germline loops: CDR1 SEHNR, CDR2 FQNEAQ (reference sequence). This CDR3 is 17 amino acids long. Germline trimming cut 0 bases from V and 8 bases from J; bases unmatched to any gene: 9. In nucleotides, the CDR3 is TGTGCCAGCAGCTTAGCAGGTCTCGCGGACAGGGGGGAAAAACTGTTTTTT. Encoded protein: CASSLAGLADRGEKLFF.

The CDR3, as DNA: TGTGCCAGCAGGTCCGGGACAGTGCCGACGGAGCCCCAGCATTTT. Translated: CASRSGTVPTEPQHF. The gene calls are TRBV6-5 and TRBJ1-5; 7 bases are shared with TRBD1. The CDR3 sequence is 15 residues long. Trimming cost V 6 bases and J 8 bases; bases outside gene matches: 13. CDR1 is MNHEY, CDR2 SVGAGI, per germline.

Written as DNA, the CDR3 is TGTGCCACCTTATTCGGGACAGGCACTGGCTACACCTTC. This gives the protein CATLFGTGTGYTF. V usage is TRBV6-5 and J usage is TRBJ1-2, with 8 bases fitting TRBD1. This CDR3 has 13 amino acids. The J segment lost 7 bases and the V segment lost 10 bases, leaving 11 bases of the junction unmatched. Germline CDR1 is MNHEY and CDR2 is SVGAGI.

V usage is TRBV4-2 and J usage is TRBJ2-7; 11 nucleotides align to TRBD1. Germline V gene lookup returns CDR1 LGHNA and CDR2 YNFKEQ. The CDR3 contains 15 residues. The J segment lost 3 bases and the V segment lost 3 bases, leaving 4 bases of the junction unmatched. The CDR3 region is CASSHAGTGGYEQYF. In nucleotides, the CDR3 is TGTGCCAGCAGCCACGCCGGGACAGGGGGCTACGAGCAGTACTTC.

This clone was detected only a few times. The chain has TRBV14 and TRBJ1-2; 8 nucleotides agree with TRBD1. The V gene's germline CDR1 is SGHDN and CDR2 FVKESK. The CDR3 runs 15 residues. V lost 0 bases, J lost 8 bases, and 8 bases stayed unmatched. CDR3 residues: CASSQDQGAVRGYTF. DNA of the CDR3: TGTGCCAGCAGCCAAGATCAGGGGGCGGTGAGGGGCTACACCTTC.

The chain links TRBV5-1 to TRBJ1-4; 7 bases align to TRBD1. The CDR3 is 14 residues long. The germline CDR1 and CDR2 sequences are SGHRS and YFSETQ. Trimming took 3 bases from V and 5 from J; bases not matched to a gene: 4. This CDR3 is CASSSGGANEKLFF. CDR3 bases: TGCGCCAGCAGCTCAGGGGGAGCGAATGAAAAACTGTTTTTT. Complete variable domain (other parts from reference TRBV5-1 and TRBJ1-4): KAGVTQTPRYLIKTRGQQVTLSCSPISGHRSVSWYQQTPGQGLQFLFEYFSETQRNKGNFPGRFSGRQFSNSRSEMNVSTLELGDSALYLCASSSGGANEKLFFGSGTQLSVL.

This clone was detected only once. J is TRBJ2-7 and V is TRBV13; the match to TRBD1 covers 7 bases. V was pared by 2 bases and J by 0 bases, with 4 bases of the junction left unmatched. The CDR3 has 15 residues. Germline CDR1 is PRHDT and CDR2 is FYEKMQ (reference sequence). The CDR3 coding sequence is TGTGCCAGCAGCTTATTCGACAGGGCCTCCTACGAGCAGTACTTC. It specifies CASSLFDRASYEQYF.

CDR3 in DNA: TGTGCCTGGAGTGGGGGCCTAGAAACAGAGACCCAGTACTTC. It codes for CAWSGGLETETQYF. The chain uses TRBV30 and TRBJ2-5, with D perhaps matching TRBD1 (5 bases). Germline V gene lookup returns CDR1 GTSNPN and CDR2 SVGIG (reference sequence). The length of the CDR3 is 14 residues. V was shortened by 1 base and J by 4 bases, with 13 bases between the two germline ends.